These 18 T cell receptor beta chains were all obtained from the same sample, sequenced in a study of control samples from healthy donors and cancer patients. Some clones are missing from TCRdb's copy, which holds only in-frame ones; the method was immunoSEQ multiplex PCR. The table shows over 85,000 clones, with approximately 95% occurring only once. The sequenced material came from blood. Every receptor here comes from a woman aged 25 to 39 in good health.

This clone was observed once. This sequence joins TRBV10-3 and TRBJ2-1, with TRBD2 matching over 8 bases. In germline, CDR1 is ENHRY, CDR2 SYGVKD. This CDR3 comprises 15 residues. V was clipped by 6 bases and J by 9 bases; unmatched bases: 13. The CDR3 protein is CAISSASGPRSEQFF. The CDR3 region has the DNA TGTGCCATCAGCTCGGCTAGCGGGCCCAGGAGTGAGCAGTTCTTC.

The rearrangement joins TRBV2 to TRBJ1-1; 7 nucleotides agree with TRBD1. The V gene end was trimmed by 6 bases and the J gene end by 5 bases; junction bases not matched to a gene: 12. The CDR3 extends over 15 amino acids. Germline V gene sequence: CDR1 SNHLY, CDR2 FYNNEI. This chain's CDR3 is CASRPYRGLRTEAFF. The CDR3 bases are TGTGCCAGCAGACCTTACAGGGGCCTGAGGACTGAAGCTTTCTTT.

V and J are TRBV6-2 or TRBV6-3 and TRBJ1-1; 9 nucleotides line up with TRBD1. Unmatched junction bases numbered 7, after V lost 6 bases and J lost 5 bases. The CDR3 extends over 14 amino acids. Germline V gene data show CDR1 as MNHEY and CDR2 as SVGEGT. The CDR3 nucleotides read TGTGCCAGCAGACCTACAGGGGGCATTACTGAAGCTTTCTTT. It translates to CASRPTGGITEAFF.

The CDR3 DNA reads as TGTGCCAGCAGCCAAGTACCGGGACAGGGAGGGAACACTGAAGCTTTCTTT. Translated, it gives CASSQVPGQGGNTEAFF. The gene calls are TRBV3-1 (or the pseudogene TRBV3-2) and TRBJ1-1, with 9 positions matching TRBD1. The trim removed 1 base at V and 1 base at J, leaving 7 bases unmatched. Germline values: CDR1 LGHDT, CDR2 YNNKEL (reference sequence). This CDR3 is 17 amino acids long.

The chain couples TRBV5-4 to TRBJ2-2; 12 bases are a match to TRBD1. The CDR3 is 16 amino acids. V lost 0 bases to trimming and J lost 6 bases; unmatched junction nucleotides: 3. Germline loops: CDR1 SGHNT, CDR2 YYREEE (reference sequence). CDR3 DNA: TGTGCCAGCAGCTTGGCCGGGACAGGGGGCGCCGGGGAGCTGTTTTTT. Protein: CASSLAGTGGAGELFF.

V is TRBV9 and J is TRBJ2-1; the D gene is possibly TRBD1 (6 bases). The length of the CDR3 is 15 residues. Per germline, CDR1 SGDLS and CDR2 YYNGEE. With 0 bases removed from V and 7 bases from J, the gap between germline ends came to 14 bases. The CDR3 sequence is CASSVGTDPWNEQFF. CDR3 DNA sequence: TGTGCCAGCAGCGTAGGGACAGACCCCTGGAATGAGCAGTTCTTC. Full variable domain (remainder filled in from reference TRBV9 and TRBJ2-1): DSGVTQTPKHLITATGQRVTLRCSPRSGDLSVYWYQQSLDQGLQFLIQYYNGEERAKGNILERFSAQQFPDLHSELNLSSLELGDSALYFCASSVGTDPWNEQFFGPGTRLTVL.

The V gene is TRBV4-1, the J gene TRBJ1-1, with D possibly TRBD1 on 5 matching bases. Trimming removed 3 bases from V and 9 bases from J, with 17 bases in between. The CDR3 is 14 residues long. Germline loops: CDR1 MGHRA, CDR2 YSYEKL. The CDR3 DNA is TGCGCCAGCAGCCAGATAGGGGACGGAGCAAAAGCTTTCTTT. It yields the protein CASSQIGDGAKAFF.

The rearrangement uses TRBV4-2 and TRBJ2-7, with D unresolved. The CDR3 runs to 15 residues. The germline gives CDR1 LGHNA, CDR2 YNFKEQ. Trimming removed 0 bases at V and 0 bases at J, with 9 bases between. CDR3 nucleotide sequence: TGTGCCAGCAGCCAAGACCCTTCTCACTCCTACGAGCAGTACTTC. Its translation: CASSQDPSHSYEQYF.

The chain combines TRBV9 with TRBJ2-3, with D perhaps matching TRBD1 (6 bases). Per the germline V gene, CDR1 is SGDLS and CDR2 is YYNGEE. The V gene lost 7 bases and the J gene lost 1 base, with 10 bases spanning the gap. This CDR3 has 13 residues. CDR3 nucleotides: TGTGCCAGCCAACAGGGTCGCACAGATACGCAGTATTTT. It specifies CASQQGRTDTQYF.

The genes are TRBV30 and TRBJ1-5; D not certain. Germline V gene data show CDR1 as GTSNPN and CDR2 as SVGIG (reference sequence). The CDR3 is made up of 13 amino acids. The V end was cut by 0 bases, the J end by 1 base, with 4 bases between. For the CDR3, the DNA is TGTGCCTGGAGTGTACAAAGCAATCAGCCCCAGCATTTT. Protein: CAWSVQSNQPQHF.

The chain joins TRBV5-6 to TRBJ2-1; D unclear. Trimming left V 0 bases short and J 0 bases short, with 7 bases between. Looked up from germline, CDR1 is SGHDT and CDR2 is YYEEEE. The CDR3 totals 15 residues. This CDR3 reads CASSLGLSSYNEQFF. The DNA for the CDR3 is TGTGCCAGCAGCTTGGGCCTGAGCTCCTACAATGAGCAGTTCTTC.

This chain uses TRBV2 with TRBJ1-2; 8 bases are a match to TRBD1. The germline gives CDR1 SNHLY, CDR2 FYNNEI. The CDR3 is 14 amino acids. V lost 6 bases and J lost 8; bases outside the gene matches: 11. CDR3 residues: CASSIRGQGRGYTF. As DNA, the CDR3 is TGTGCCAGCAGCATCAGAGGACAGGGCAGGGGCTACACCTTC.

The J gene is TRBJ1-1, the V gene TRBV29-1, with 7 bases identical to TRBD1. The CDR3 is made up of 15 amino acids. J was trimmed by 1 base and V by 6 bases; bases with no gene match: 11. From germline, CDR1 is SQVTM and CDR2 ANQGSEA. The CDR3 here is CSVNQAGTANTEAFF. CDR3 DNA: TGCAGCGTCAACCAGGCCGGGACAGCGAACACTGAAGCTTTCTTT.

This CDR3 is CASSQGADYGYTF. CDR3 DNA: TGTGCCAGCAGTCAGGGGGCGGACTATGGCTACACCTTC. The chain joins TRBV28 to TRBJ1-2, with TRBD1 matching 8 bases. V lost 5 bases to trimming and J lost 3 bases; unmatched junction nucleotides: 2. CDR1 and CDR2 from the germline V gene are MDHEN and SYDVKM. This CDR3 contains 13 residues.

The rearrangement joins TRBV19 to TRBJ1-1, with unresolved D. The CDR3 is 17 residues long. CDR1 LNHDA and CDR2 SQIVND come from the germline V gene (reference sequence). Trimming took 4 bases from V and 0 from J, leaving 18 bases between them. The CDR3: CASSTTLKSRMNTEAFF. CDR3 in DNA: TGTGCCAGTAGTACCACTTTGAAGTCCCGCATGAACACTGAAGCTTTCTTT.

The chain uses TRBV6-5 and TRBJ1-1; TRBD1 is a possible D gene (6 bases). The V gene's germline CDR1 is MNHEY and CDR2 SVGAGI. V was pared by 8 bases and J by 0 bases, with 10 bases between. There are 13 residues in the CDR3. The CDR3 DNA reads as TGTGCCAGCGGGGGCCAAATGAACACTGAAGCTTTCTTT. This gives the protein CASGGQMNTEAFF.

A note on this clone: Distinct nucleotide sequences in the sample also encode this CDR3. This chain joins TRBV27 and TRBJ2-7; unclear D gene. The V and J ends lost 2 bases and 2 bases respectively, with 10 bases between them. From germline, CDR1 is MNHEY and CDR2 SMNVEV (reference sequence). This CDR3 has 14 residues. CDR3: CASSLGTGAYEQYF. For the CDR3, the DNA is TGTGCCAGCAGTTTAGGCACTGGCGCCTACGAGCAGTACTTC.

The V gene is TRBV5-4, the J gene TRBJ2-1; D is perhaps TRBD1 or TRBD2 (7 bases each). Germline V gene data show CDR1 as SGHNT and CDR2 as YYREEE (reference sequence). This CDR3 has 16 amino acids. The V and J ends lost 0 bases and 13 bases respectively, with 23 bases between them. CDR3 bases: TGTGCCAGCAGCTTGGAGGGGGGGGGCAGGGGGGCCCTCCAGTTCTTC. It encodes CASSLEGGGRGALQFF.